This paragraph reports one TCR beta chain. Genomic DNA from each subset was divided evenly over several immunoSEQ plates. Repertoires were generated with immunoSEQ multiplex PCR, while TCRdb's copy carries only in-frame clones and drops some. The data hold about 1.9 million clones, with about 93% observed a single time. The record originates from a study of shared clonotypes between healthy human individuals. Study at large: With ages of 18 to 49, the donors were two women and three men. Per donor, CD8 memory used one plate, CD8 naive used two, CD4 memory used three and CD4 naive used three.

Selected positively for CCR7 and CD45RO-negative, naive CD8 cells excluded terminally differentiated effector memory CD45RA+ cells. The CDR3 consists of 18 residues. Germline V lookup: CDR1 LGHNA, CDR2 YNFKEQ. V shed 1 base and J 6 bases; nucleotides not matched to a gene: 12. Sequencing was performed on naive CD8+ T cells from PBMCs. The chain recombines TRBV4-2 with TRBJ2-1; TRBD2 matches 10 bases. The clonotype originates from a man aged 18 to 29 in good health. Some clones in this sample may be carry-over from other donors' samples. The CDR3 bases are TGTGCCAGCAGCCAAGTCGCTAGCGGGAGAGGGCGGGGCAATGAGCAGTTCTTC. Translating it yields CASSQVASGRGRGNEQFF.